The 8 T cell receptor beta chains below come from one sample, sequenced in a study of T cell changes during pregnancy in multiple sclerosis (dated by TCRdb to the late 2010s). The library was produced with the immunoSEQ multiplex PCR assay. TCRdb mirrors the immuneACCESS table, restricted to in-frame sequences. Some clones are absent from its copies; in checked studies, under half trace to an unresolved V gene, and the reason for the others is unknown. The sample table shows approximately 92,000 clones, and more than 90% are seen once. The ten largest account for less than 2% of the sample. The input for sequencing was peripheral blood, taken in the first trimester of pregnancy. These receptors came from a female donor with multiple sclerosis, enrolled in a pregnancy study.

This chain joins TRBV2 and TRBJ2-1; 9 bases match TRBD2. J was trimmed by 1 base and V by 5 bases; bases with no gene match: 3. The CDR3 is 15 amino acids. CDR1 SNHLY and CDR2 FYNNEI come from the germline V gene. CDR3 nucleotides: TGTGCCAGCAGTATGAGCGGGAGGTCCTACAATGAGCAGTTCTTC. Amino acid sequence: CASSMSGRSYNEQFF.

This sequence joins TRBV28 and TRBJ2-1; 8 positions match TRBD2. Trimming took 5 bases from V and 10 from J; bases not matched to a gene: 10. Germline assignment: CDR1 MDHEN and CDR2 SYDVKM. The CDR3 is 14 residues long. The DNA of the CDR3 is TGTGCCAGCAGTGAGATAGCGGGACTTGGGGAGCAGTTCTTC. Protein: CASSEIAGLGEQFF.

This rearrangement joins TRBV6-5 to TRBJ2-7, with TRBD1 matching over 8 bases. The ends lost 8 bases at V and 2 bases at J; junction bases unmatched: 8. Germline V lookup: CDR1 MNHEY, CDR2 SVGAGI. The CDR3 has 14 residues. The CDR3 protein is CASHRQGIPYEQYF. In nucleotides, the CDR3 is TGTGCCAGCCACCGACAGGGGATCCCCTACGAGCAGTACTTC.

This chain uses TRBV2 with TRBJ1-4, with 7 bases fitting TRBD1. After removal of 9 bases from V and 5 bases from J, the junction contained 6 bases not matched to a gene. The CDR3 covers 13 residues. Germline V lookup: CDR1 SNHLY, CDR2 FYNNEI. The CDR3 DNA reads TGTGCCAGAGCGACAGGGTCGAATGAAAAACTGTTTTTT. Translated, it gives CARATGSNEKLFF. Combining the CDR3 with reference TRBV2 and TRBJ1-4 gives the whole variable domain EPEVTQTPSHQVTQMGQEVILRCVPISNHLYFYWYRQILGQKVEFLVSFYNNEISEKSEIFDDQFSVERPDGSNFTLKIRSTKLEDSAMYFCARATGSNEKLFFGSGTQLSVL.

The rearrangement uses TRBV28 and TRBJ2-2; 8 nucleotides match TRBD1. The germline CDR1 and CDR2 sequences are MDHEN and SYDVKM. V lost 3 bases to trimming and J lost 9 bases; unmatched junction nucleotides: 9. CDR3 length: 15 amino acids. The CDR3 sequence: CASSFSGQGNRELFF. CDR3 coding DNA: TGTGCCAGCAGTTTTTCCGGACAGGGAAACCGGGAGCTGTTTTTT. The full variable domain, rest sourced from reference TRBV28 and TRBJ2-2, is DVKVTQSSRYLVKRTGEKVFLECVQDMDHENMFWYRQDPGLGLRLIYFSYDVKMKEKGDIPEGYSVSREKKERFSLILESASTNQTSMYLCASSFSGQGNRELFFGEGSRLTVL.

The chain is built from TRBV10-3 and TRBJ2-7; TRBD1 might be the D (6 bases). The CDR3 runs to 14 residues. The V end lost 6 bases, the J end lost 2 bases, and 14 bases lay between the germline ends. Germline CDR1 ENHRY, CDR2 SYGVKD. Here the CDR3 DNA reads TGTGCCATCAGCTGGACAGTTCTCGCCTACGAGCAGTACTTC. It codes for CAISWTVLAYEQYF.

This clone was counted a single time. This chain joins TRBV6-1 and TRBJ2-7, with 8 bases that match TRBD1. J gave up 7 bases and V 1 base, and 12 bases lay outside the gene matches. The CDR3 length is 16 residues. CDR1 is MNHNS and CDR2 is SASEGT in the germline V gene. The CDR3 region is CASSEVQGAYLREQYF. The CDR3 DNA reads as TGTGCCAGCAGTGAAGTTCAGGGGGCTTATTTGCGGGAGCAGTACTTC.

This clone showed up just a few times. The gene calls are TRBV4-1 and TRBJ1-2; 7 bases match TRBD1. V shed 5 bases and J 2 bases; nucleotides not matched to a gene: 5. This CDR3 spans 14 amino acids. Germline CDR1 reads MGHRA; CDR2 reads YSYEKL. CDR3 loop: CASSEPGQNYGYTF. The CDR3 nucleotides are TGCGCCAGCAGCGAACCGGGACAGAACTATGGCTACACCTTC.